These 18 T cell receptor beta chains originate from one sample sequenced in a study of identical twins. TCRdb reprocessed the 5' RACE reads with MiXCR, giving one entry per CDR3 protein. This repertoire shows some 250,000 distinct CDR3 sequences, 6% to 7% found once; its top ten account for just over 14%. The same specimen was also included in a second study, on T cells expressing NK-cell markers.

Material: CD8+ T cells sorted from blood. The receptors here all came from a woman aged 18-35 years in good health.

V is TRBV4-1 and J is TRBJ2-1; D may correspond to TRBD1 or TRBD2 (5 bases each). V was shortened by 4 bases and J by 7 bases, with 17 bases between the two germline ends. Germline-derived CDR1 and CDR2 are MGHRA and YSYEKL. The CDR3 is 15 residues long. DNA for the CDR3: TGCGCCAGCAGCCCCGGGTTTGGGGGTGGTAATGAGCAGTTCTTC. Residues: CASSPGFGGGNEQFF.

The V and J genes are TRBV10-2 and TRBJ1-1; D unclear. Between the trimmed V and J ends, which lost 7 bases and 1 base, there was a span of 10 bases. Germline CDR1 reads WSHSY; CDR2 reads SAAADI. The CDR3 consists of 13 residues. DNA of the CDR3: TGCGCCAGCAACAATCACCCGAACACTGAAGCTTTCTTT. Its translation is CASNNHPNTEAFF.

This clonotype was seen at least ten times. The chain couples TRBV19 to TRBJ2-7, with TRBD1 as a possible D gene (5 bases). V was clipped by 1 base and J by 2 bases, with 12 bases between them. Germline CDR1 and CDR2: LNHDA and SQIVND (reference sequence). The length of the CDR3 is 15 residues. CDR3 sequence (DNA): TGTGCCAGTAGTATAGTTGGACAATTTACCTACGAGCAGTACTTC. It encodes CASSIVGQFTYEQYF.

This clonotype was seen ten or more times. The V and J genes are TRBV3-1 and TRBJ2-5; 7 bases are shared with TRBD2. Germline-derived CDR1 and CDR2 are LGHDT and YNNKEL (reference sequence). V dropped 3 bases and J dropped 4; count of bases not matched to a gene: 8. CDR3 size: 15 residues. CDR3 bases: TGTGCCAGCAGCCAGCTGGCGGGAGTGGGAGAGACCCAGTACTTC. Its translation is CASSQLAGVGETQYF.

The V gene is TRBV6-5, the J gene TRBJ2-7, with 7 nucleotides matching TRBD2. Trimming took 2 bases from V and 7 from J; bases not matched to a gene: 8. This CDR3 region has 14 residues. CDR1 is MNHEY, CDR2 SVGAGI, per germline. CDR3 sequence reads: CASSYDGGRSEQYF. As DNA, the CDR3 is TGTGCCAGCAGTTACGACGGCGGGAGATCTGAGCAGTACTTC.

This clonotype turned up a few times. The chain is built from TRBV15 and TRBJ2-7; D is perhaps TRBD2 (7 bases). In germline, CDR1 is LNHNV, CDR2 YYDKDF (reference sequence). The CDR3 sequence is 16 residues long. V was clipped by 5 bases and J by 3 bases, with 20 bases between them. The CDR3 DNA sequence: TGTGCCACCAGCTTACTTTCGGGGGGCAACTACTACGAGCAGTACTTC. This codes for CATSLLSGGNYYEQYF.

This clonotype was found many times. The genes are TRBV20-1 and TRBJ2-2; tentative D call: TRBD2 (5 bases). Trimming took off 5 bases at V and 1 base at J, with 11 bases between the two ends. Germline assignment: CDR1 DFQATT and CDR2 SNEGSKA (reference sequence). The CDR3 is made up of 14 amino acids. CDR3 sequence: CSARPGRNTGELFF. In DNA, the CDR3 is TGCAGTGCTCGTCCGGGGAGGAACACCGGGGAGCTGTTTTTT.

In this sample, this clonotype turned up a few times. The V call is TRBV7-2, the J call TRBJ1-4, with 7 bases matching TRBD1. Germline V gives CDR1 SGHTA, CDR2 FQGNSA. The CDR3 is 15 residues long. The V and J ends lost 5 bases and 4 bases, in that order; junction bases with no gene match: 7. The CDR3 loop is CASSHRTGGNEKLFF. For the CDR3, the DNA is TGTGCCAGCAGCCACAGGACAGGTGGTAATGAAAAACTGTTTTTT.

This clonotype showed up just a few times. This chain joins TRBV12-3 or TRBV12-4 and TRBJ1-1; no reliable D call. The CDR3 totals 12 residues. V shed 5 bases and J shed 5 bases, with 9 bases lying between them. The CDR3 bases are TGTGCCAGCAGTCCCATGCGAACTGAAGCTTTCTTT. Amino acids: CASSPMRTEAFF.

This clonotype was counted ten times or more. The chain recombines TRBV29-1 with TRBJ1-1, with 7 bases fitting TRBD1. Per germline, CDR1 SQVTM and CDR2 ANQGSEA. The CDR3 totals 14 residues. V shed 7 bases and J 5 bases; nucleotides not matched to a gene: 13. As DNA, the CDR3 is TGCAGCGCCAGAGGGCAGGGCAGGGGGACTGAAGCTTTCTTT. It encodes CSARGQGRGTEAFF.

This clonotype was detected only a few times. The V and J genes are TRBV18 and TRBJ2-1, with 7 bases that match TRBD2. The CDR3 has 16 amino acids. J gave up 2 bases and V 3 bases, and 7 bases lay outside the gene matches. Germline V lookup: CDR1 KGHSH, CDR2 LQKENI. CDR3 sequence: CASSPGLWSTYNEQFF. DNA of the CDR3: TGTGCCAGCTCACCGGGACTATGGTCTACCTACAATGAGCAGTTCTTC.

This clonotype has more than one count but fewer than ten. The rearrangement links TRBV4-2 to TRBJ2-1; D ambiguous. Germline V gene lookup returns CDR1 LGHNA and CDR2 YNFKEQ. Trimming stripped 4 bases from V and 10 bases from J, with 17 bases between. This CDR3 has 14 residues. CDR3 nucleotide sequence: TGTGCCAGCAGCCCCCCGGCCACAGTCAGGGAGCAGTTCTTC. The encoded protein is CASSPPATVREQFF.

The genes are TRBV5-4 and TRBJ2-2, with TRBD2 matching over 7 bases. The trim removed 0 bases at V and 5 bases at J, leaving 4 bases unmatched. Germline V gives CDR1 SGHNT, CDR2 YYREEE (reference sequence). The CDR3 covers 15 residues. The CDR3 loop is CASSLETSYTGELFF. The CDR3 DNA sequence: TGTGCCAGCAGCTTGGAGACTAGCTATACCGGGGAGCTGTTTTTT. The whole variable domain, remainder taken from reference TRBV5-4 and TRBJ2-2, is ETGVTQSPTHLIKTRGQQVTLRCSSQSGHNTVSWYQQALGQGPQFIFQYYREEENGRGNFPPRFSGLQFPNYSSELNVNALELDDSALYLCASSLETSYTGELFFGEGSRLTVL.

The sample holds many counts of this clonotype. J is TRBJ2-7 and V is TRBV5-1, with D perhaps TRBD1 (6 bases). The germline V gene encodes CDR1 SGHRS and CDR2 YFSETQ. The CDR3 spans 14 residues. Trimming removed 5 bases at V and 3 bases at J, with 15 bases between. CDR3 residues: CASSPGQGGYEQYF. The CDR3 DNA reads TGCGCCAGCAGTCCGGGACAAGGAGGCTACGAGCAGTACTTC.

This clonotype was seen a handful of times. The chain has TRBV29-1 and TRBJ2-5; TRBD2 agrees at 8 bases. This CDR3 is built from 14 residues. The germline V gene has CDR1 SQVTM and CDR2 ANQGSEA. Germline trimming cut 3 bases from V and 4 bases from J; bases unmatched to any gene: 7. The CDR3 sequence is CSVDPGGALETQYF. The CDR3 DNA sequence: TGCAGCGTTGACCCGGGGGGGGCCTTAGAGACCCAGTACTTC.

This clonotype was counted between two and nine times. The chain is built from TRBV6-5 and TRBJ2-7; D call uncertain. This CDR3 has 13 residues. CDR1 and CDR2 from the germline V gene are MNHEY and SVGAGI. The V end was cut by 2 bases, the J end by 0 bases, with 5 bases between. In DNA, the CDR3 is TGTGCCAGCAGTTACGCTATCTCCTACGAGCAGTACTTC. Amino acids: CASSYAISYEQYF.

The V call is TRBV4-3, the J call TRBJ2-2; unclear D gene. CDR1 is LGHNA and CDR2 is YSLEER in the germline V gene. The V gene lost 1 base and the J gene lost 4 bases, with 7 bases spanning the gap. The CDR3 has 14 residues. CDR3 nucleotides: TGCGCCAGCAGCCAAGGTTTAGTCACCGGGGAGCTGTTTTTT. This sequence encodes CASSQGLVTGELFF.

This clonotype came up once. The rearrangement links TRBV30 to TRBJ2-3; 12 bases agree with TRBD2. This CDR3 comprises 13 residues. Germline V gene data show CDR1 as GTSNPN and CDR2 as SVGIG (reference sequence). V lost 8 bases and J lost 2; bases outside the gene matches: 2. The CDR3 loop reads CARTSGATDTQYF. Written as DNA, the CDR3 is TGTGCCCGGACTAGCGGGGCCACAGATACGCAGTATTTT.